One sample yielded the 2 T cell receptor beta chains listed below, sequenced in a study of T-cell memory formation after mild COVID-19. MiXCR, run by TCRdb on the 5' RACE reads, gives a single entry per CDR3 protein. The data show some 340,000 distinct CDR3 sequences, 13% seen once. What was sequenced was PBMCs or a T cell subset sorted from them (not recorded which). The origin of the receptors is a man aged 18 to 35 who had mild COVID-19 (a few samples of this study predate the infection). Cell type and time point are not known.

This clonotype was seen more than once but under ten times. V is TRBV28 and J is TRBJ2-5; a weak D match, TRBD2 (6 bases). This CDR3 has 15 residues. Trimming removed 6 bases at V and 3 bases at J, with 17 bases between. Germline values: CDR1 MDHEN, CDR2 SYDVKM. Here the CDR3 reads CASRGVVGTEETQYF. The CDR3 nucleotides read TGTGCCAGCAGGGGCGTGGTGGGGACTGAAGAGACCCAGTACTTC.

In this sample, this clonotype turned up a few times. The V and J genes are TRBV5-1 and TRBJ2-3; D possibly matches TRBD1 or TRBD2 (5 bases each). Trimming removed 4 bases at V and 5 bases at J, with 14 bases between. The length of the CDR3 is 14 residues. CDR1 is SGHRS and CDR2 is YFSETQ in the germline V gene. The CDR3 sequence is CASSRGPPGDTQYF. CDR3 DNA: TGCGCCAGCAGCCGGGGACCCCCCGGAGATACGCAGTATTTT.